The rows below give T cell receptor beta chains drawn from one sample of a study of identical twins. TCRdb re-called the 5' RACE reads through MiXCR, storing one row per CDR3 protein. The table has 700,000 or so distinct CDR3 sequences, under 9% seen once. The same data also went into a second study, on yellow fever vaccine responses in identical twins.

Sequenced input: PBMCs. These receptors came from a woman under 30 in good health. Both conserved end residues are part of each CDR3. Size is omitted from some rows. Given values are once, few, many or a class for expanded clones.

cdr3_aa,clone_size,v_call,j_call
CASRKILDPLYEQYF,.,TRBV2,TRBJ2-7
CASSLSTENEKLFF,few,TRBV5-1,TRBJ1-4
CASVLGGISITDTQYF,.,TRBV28,TRBJ2-3
CASSFSDTDTQYF,many,TRBV12-3/TRBV12-4,TRBJ2-3
CSALKGGLEAAYEQYF,few,TRBV20-1,TRBJ2-7
CATSRDYGVEEKLFF,.,TRBV15,TRBJ1-4
CASSLLRSGELFF,.,TRBV7-6,TRBJ2-2
CASSPDRGGGYGYTF,few,TRBV18,TRBJ1-2
CASSKTSGGQETQYF,.,TRBV7-3,TRBJ2-5
CASSLQPGVNTEAFF,.,TRBV5-1,TRBJ1-1
CASSPQGRGYTF,.,TRBV5-1,TRBJ1-2
CSARPPGLPSNEQYF,many,TRBV20-1,TRBJ2-7
CASSRTGARADTQYF,many,TRBV9,TRBJ2-3
CASSLPSRGPIGELFF,.,TRBV7-9,TRBJ2-2
CASSLLAGGSEQFF,.,TRBV7-3,TRBJ2-1
CATGGETSGRAIDNEQFF,few,TRBV10-3,TRBJ2-1
CASSVTSGGSVGTQYF,few,TRBV6-1,TRBJ2-3
CASSLRLAGGPRNEQFF,many,TRBV4-3,TRBJ2-1
CASSLDFETGVREQYF,few,TRBV7-2,TRBJ2-7
CASSLPGHQETQYF,few,TRBV5-1,TRBJ2-5
CAAGGDMGTQYF,.,TRBV6-2/TRBV6-3,TRBJ2-3
CASSFTQGHTGELFF,many,TRBV12-3/TRBV12-4,TRBJ2-2
CASSPDRGSTETQYF,.,TRBV5-1,TRBJ2-5
CASSQHGLIEAFF,few,TRBV14,TRBJ1-1
CASTRPGGTEAFF,many,TRBV12-3/TRBV12-4,TRBJ1-1
CATSTLSGRDQETQYF,few,TRBV15,TRBJ2-5
CASSQVLGLMNTGELFF,.,TRBV4-3,TRBJ2-2
CASSQGMGPIQETQYF,few,TRBV4-2,TRBJ2-5
CASSQFLGILGSPLHF,many,TRBV7-6,TRBJ1-6
CASSLARLAGQETQYF,.,TRBV7-2,TRBJ2-5
CSAQDRGPPSSGNTIYF,few,TRBV20-1,TRBJ1-3
CASSSLEGAYGYTF,few,TRBV5-1,TRBJ1-2
CASRWAGGYTDTQYF,.,TRBV7-2,TRBJ2-3
CASTYTDNYGYTF,few,TRBV28,TRBJ1-2
CASSLGDRGDEQFF,.,TRBV5-1,TRBJ2-1
CASSLSQSTPTHSYEQYF,many,TRBV5-1,TRBJ2-7
CASSPGLAVVEQFF,many,TRBV12-3/TRBV12-4,TRBJ2-1
CASSPDGNWNTEAFF,many,TRBV7-2,TRBJ1-1
CSVESSVGATDTQYF,many,TRBV29-1,TRBJ2-3
CASSLRASEQYF,.,TRBV3-1,TRBJ2-7
CASRLRGTGGTDTQYF,few,TRBV7-8,TRBJ2-3
CASSPRTSPQETQYF,.,TRBV7-3,TRBJ2-5
CATSDLGQGYSAVSYEQYF,few,TRBV24-1,TRBJ2-7
CASSSRGGEQFF,few,TRBV28,TRBJ2-1
CASSFVGQGNNYGYTF,few,TRBV27,TRBJ1-2
CASSNVGLAGSTDTQYF,.,TRBV11-2,TRBJ2-3
CASTLSSGSYEQYF,few,TRBV7-2,TRBJ2-7
CASSGGLQARQYF,.,TRBV10-1,TRBJ2-7
CASSLAGETDTQYF,many,TRBV28,TRBJ2-3